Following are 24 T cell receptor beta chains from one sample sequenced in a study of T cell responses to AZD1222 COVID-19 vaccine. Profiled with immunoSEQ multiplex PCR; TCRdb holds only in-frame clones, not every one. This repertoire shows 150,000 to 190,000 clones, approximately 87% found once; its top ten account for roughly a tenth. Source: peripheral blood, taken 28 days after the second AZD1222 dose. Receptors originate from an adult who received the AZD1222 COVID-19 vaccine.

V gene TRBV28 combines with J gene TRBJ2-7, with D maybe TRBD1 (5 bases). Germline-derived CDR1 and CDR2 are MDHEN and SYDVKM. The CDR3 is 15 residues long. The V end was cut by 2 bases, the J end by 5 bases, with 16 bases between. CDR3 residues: CASSLGALGVDEQYF. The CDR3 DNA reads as TGTGCCAGCAGTTTAGGAGCCCTAGGGGTCGACGAGCAGTACTTC.

As DNA, the CDR3 is TGTGCCAGCAGCAGACAGGGATCTAGCACAGATACGCAGTATTTT. Translation: CASSRQGSSTDTQYF. This sequence joins TRBV7-3 and TRBJ2-3; TRBD1 aligns across 7 bases. This CDR3 is 15 amino acids long. CDR1 SGHTA and CDR2 FQGTGA come from the germline V gene. Trimming at V came to 5 bases and at J to 0 bases, leaving 5 bases not matched to a gene.

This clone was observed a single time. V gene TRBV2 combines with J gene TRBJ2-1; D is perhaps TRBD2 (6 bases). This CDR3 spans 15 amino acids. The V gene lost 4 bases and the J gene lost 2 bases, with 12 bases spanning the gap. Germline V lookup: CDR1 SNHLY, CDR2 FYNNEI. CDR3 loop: CASSAAGRTYNEQFF. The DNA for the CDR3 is TGTGCCAGCAGTGCCGCGGGACGGACCTACAATGAGCAGTTCTTC.

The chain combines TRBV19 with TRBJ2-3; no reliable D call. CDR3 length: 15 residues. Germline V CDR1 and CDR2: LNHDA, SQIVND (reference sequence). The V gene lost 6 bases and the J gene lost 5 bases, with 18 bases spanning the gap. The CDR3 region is CASSPSRTSVDTQYF. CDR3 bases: TGTGCCAGTAGCCCGAGCAGGACCTCGGTAGATACGCAGTATTTT.

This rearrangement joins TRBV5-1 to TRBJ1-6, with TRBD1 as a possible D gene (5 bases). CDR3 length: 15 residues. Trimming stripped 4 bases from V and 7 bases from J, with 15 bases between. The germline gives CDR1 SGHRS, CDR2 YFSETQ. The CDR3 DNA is TGCGCCAGCAGCCGGGACGGGGTGAGCAATTCACCCCTCCACTTT. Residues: CASSRDGVSNSPLHF.

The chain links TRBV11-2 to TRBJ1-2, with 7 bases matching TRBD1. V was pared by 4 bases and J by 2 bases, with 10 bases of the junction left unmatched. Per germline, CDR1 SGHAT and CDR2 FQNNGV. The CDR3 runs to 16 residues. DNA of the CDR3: TGTGCCAGCAGCTCACCCCGGACAGGCGTGAACTATGGCTACACCTTC. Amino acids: CASSSPRTGVNYGYTF.

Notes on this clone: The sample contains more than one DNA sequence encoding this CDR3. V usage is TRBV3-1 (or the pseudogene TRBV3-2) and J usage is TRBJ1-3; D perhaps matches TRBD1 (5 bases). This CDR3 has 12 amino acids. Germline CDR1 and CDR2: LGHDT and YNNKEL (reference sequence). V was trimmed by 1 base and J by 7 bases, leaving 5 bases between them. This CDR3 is CASSQGGNTIYF. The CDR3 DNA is TGTGCCAGCAGCCAAGGGGGGAACACCATATATTTT.

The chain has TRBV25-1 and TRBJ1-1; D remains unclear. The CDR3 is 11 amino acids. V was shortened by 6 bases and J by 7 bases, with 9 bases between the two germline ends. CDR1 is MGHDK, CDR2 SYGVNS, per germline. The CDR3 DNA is TGTGCCAGCAGCCTAACGGGTGAAGCTTTCTTT. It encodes CASSLTGEAFF.

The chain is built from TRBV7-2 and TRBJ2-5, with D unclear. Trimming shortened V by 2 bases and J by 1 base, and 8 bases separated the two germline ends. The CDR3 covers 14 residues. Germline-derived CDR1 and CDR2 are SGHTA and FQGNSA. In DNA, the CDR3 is TGTGCCAGCAGCTTAAGAGGACGCCAAGAGACCCAGTACTTC. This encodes CASSLRGRQETQYF.

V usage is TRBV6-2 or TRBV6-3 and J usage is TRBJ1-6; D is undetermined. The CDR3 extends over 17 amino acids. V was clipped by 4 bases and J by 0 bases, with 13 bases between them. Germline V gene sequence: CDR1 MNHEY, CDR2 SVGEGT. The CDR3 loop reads CASSSFSPSSYNSPLHF. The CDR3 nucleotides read TGTGCCAGCAGTTCCTTCTCCCCTAGCTCCTATAATTCACCCCTCCACTTT.

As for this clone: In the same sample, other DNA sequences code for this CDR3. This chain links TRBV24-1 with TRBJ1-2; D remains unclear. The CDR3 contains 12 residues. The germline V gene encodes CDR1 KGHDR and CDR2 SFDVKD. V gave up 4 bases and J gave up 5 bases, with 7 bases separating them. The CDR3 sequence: CATSDPLYGYTF. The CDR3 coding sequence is TGTGCCACCAGTGACCCTTTGTATGGCTACACCTTC.

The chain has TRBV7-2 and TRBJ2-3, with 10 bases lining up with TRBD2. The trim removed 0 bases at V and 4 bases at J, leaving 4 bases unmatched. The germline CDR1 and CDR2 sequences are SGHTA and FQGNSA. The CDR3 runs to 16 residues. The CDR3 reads CASSLASGRGADTQYF. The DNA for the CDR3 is TGTGCCAGCAGCTTAGCCAGCGGGAGGGGGGCAGATACGCAGTATTTT.

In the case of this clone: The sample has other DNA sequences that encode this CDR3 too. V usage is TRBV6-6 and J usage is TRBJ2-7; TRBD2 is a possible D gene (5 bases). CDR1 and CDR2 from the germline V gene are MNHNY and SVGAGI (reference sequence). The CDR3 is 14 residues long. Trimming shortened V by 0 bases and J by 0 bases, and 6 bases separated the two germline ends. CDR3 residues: CASSYSEDSYEQYF. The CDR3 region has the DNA TGTGCCAGCAGTTACTCGGAGGACTCCTACGAGCAGTACTTC.

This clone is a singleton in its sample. CDR3 residues: CATSRDSGVAKNIQYF. In nucleotides, the CDR3 is TGTGCCACCAGCAGAGATTCAGGGGTAGCCAAAAACATTCAGTACTTC. This chain uses TRBV15 with TRBJ2-4; possible D gene TRBD1, 6 bases. The CDR3 spans 16 residues. Germline assignment: CDR1 LNHNV and CDR2 YYDKDF (reference sequence). Trimming stripped 0 bases from V and 0 bases from J, with 9 bases between.

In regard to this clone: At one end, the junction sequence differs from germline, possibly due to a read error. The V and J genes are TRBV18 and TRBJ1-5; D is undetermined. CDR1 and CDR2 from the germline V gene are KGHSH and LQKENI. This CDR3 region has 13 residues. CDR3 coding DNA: TGTGCCAGTTCACAAGGTTGGGATCAGCCCCAGCATTTT. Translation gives CASSQGWDQPQHF.

The CDR3 DNA reads TGTGCCAGCAGCCAAGTCAACGGGATGAGGGTAGAGACCCAGTACTTC. As protein: CASSQVNGMRVETQYF. The rearrangement links TRBV3-1 (or the pseudogene TRBV3-2) to TRBJ2-5; D is possibly TRBD2 (5 bases). Germline V gene data show CDR1 as LGHDT and CDR2 as YNNKEL (reference sequence). This CDR3 contains 16 residues. V was clipped by 1 base and J by 4 bases, with 16 bases between them.

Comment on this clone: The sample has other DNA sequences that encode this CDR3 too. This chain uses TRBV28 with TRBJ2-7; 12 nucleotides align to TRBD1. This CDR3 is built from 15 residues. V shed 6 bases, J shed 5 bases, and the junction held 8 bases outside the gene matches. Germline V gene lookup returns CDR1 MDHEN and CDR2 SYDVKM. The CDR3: CASSPPGTGGHEQYF. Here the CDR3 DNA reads TGTGCCAGCAGCCCGCCTGGGACAGGGGGCCACGAGCAGTACTTC.

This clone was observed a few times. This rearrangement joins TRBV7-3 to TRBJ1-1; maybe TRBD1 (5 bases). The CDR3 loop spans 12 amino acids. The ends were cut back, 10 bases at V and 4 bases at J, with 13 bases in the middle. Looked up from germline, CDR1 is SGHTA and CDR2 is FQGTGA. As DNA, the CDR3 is TGTGCCACTCCAGGGCTTTGCACTGAAGCTTTCTTT. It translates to CATPGLCTEAFF.

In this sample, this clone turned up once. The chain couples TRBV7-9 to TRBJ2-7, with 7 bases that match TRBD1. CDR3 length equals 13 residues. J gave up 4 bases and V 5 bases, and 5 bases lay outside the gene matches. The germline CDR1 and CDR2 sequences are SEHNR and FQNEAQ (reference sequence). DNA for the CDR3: TGTGCCAGCAGCCGTAGGGACAGTTACGAGCAGTACTTC. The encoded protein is CASSRRDSYEQYF.

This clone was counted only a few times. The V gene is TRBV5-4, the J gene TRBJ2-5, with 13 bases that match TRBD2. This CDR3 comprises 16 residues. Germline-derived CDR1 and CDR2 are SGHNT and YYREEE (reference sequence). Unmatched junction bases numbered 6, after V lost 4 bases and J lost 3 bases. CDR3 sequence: CASSQQLAGGKETQYF. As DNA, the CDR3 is TGTGCCAGCAGCCAACAACTAGCGGGAGGGAAAGAGACCCAGTACTTC.

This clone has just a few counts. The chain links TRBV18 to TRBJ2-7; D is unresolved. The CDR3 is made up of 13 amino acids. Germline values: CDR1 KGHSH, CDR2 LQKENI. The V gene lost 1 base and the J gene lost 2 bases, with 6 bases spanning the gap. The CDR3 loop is CASSPRRAYEQYF. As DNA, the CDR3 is TGTGCCAGCTCACCACGCAGAGCCTACGAGCAGTACTTC.

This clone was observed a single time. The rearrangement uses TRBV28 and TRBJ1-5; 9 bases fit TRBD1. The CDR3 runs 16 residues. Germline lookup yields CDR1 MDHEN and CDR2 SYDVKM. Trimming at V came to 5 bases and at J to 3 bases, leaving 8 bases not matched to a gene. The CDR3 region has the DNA TGTGCCAGCAGTCCCCAAGGGGACAGGGTCAATCAGCCCCAGCATTTT. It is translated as CASSPQGDRVNQPQHF.

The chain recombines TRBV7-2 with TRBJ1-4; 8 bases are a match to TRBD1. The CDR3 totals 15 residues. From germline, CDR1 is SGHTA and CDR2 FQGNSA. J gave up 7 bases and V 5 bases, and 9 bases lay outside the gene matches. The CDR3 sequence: CASSPQQGVREKLFF. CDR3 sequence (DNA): TGTGCCAGCAGCCCCCAACAGGGGGTTCGTGAAAAACTGTTTTTT.

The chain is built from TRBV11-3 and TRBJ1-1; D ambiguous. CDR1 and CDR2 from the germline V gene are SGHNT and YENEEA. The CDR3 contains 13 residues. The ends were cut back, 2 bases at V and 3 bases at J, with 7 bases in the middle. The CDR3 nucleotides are TGTGCCAGCAGCTTACGAGTGCACACTGAAGCTTTCTTT. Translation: CASSLRVHTEAFF.